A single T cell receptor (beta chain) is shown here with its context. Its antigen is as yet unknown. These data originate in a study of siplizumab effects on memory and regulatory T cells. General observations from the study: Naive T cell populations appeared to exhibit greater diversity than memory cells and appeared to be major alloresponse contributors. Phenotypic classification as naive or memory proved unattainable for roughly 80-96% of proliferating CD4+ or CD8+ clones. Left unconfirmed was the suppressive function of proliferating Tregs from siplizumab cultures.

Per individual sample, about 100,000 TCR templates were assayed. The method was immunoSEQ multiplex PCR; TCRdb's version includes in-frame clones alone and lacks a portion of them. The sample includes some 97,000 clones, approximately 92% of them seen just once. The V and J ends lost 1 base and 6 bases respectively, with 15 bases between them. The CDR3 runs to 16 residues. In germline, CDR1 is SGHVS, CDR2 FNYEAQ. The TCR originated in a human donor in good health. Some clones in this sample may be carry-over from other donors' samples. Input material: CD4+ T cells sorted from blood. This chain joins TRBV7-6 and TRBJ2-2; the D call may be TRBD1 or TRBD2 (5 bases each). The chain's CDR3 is CASSLEPGRSPGELFF. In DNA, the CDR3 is TGTGCCAGCAGCTTAGAGCCGGGACGTTCCCCCGGGGAGCTGTTTTTT.